This T cell receptor (beta chain) was captured by sequencing in a study of T cells in Graves' hyperthyroidism and ophthalmopathy. Graves' hyperthyroidism qualified as stable when ophthalmopathy did not progress within 18 months. Orbital computed tomography, thyroid ultrasound, serum thyroxine and TRAb, and clinical symptoms together informed the diagnoses. J gave up 5 bases and V 1 base, and 22 bases lay outside the gene matches. Germline V gives CDR1 SGHVS, CDR2 FQNEAQ. This CDR3 is built from 20 residues. RNA transcripts provided the source from which TCR beta CDR3 regions were amplified. The study used the HTBI primer set for a first-round RT-PCR of the TCR CDR3. Each CDR3 protein is one row after TCRdb ran MiXCR on the multiplex PCR reads. The table records more than 600,000 distinct CDR3 sequences, less than 20% of them present only once. This clonotype was detected a few times.

The V call is TRBV7-8, the J call TRBJ2-5, with 7 bases lining up with TRBD2. The sequenced material came from blood. The sequence came from a man aged 18 to 35 with Graves' hyperthyroidism. For the CDR3, the DNA is TGTGCCAGCAGCTTAGGGGACTACCGGGCCCAGAAGCCTGTCAGGGAGACCCAGTACTTC. Its protein is CASSLGDYRAQKPVRETQYF.